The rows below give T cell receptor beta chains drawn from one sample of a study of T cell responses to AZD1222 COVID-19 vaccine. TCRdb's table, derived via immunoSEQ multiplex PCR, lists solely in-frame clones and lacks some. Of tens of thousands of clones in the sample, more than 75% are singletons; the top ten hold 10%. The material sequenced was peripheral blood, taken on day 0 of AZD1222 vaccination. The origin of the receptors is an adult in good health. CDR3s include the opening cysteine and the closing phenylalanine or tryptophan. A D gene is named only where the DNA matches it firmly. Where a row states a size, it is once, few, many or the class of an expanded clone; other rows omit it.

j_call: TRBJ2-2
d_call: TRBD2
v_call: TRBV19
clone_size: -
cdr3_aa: CASSHLADTNTGELFF
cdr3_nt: TGTGCCAGTAGTCACCTAGCGGACACGAACACCGGGGAGCTGTTTTTT

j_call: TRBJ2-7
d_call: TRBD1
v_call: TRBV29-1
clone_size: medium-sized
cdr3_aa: CSVVEDRGRPYEQYF
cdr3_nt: TGCAGCGTTGTGGAAGACAGGGGACGCCCCTACGAGCAGTACTTC

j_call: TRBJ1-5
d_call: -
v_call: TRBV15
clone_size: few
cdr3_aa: CATSRDPNQPQHF
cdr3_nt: TGTGCCACCAGCAGAGATCCGAATCAGCCCCAGCATTTT

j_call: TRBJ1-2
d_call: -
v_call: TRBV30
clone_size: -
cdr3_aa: CAWSGTATNYGYTF
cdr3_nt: TGTGCCTGGAGTGGGACAGCCACTAACTATGGCTACACCTTC

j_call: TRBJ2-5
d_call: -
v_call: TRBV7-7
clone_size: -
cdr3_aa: CASSLQGQETQYF
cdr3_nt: TGTGCTAGCAGCTTGCAGGGCCAAGAGACCCAGTACTTC

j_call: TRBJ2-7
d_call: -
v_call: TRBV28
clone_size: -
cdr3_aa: CATSPQTYEQYF
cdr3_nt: TGTGCCACCTCCCCACAGACCTACGAGCAGTACTTC

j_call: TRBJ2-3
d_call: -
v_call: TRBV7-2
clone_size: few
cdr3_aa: CASSSTPLLGDTQYF
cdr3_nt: TGTGCCAGCAGCTCCACCCCTCTATTGGGAGATACGCAGTATTTT

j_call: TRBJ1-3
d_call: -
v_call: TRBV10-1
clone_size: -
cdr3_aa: CASSGTAGNTIYF
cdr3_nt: TGCGCCAGTAGTGGGACGGCTGGAAACACCATATATTTT

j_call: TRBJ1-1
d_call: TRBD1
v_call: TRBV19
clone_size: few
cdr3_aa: CASSIDRGRTEAFF
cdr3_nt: TGTGCCAGTAGTATAGACAGGGGGCGGACTGAAGCTTTCTTT

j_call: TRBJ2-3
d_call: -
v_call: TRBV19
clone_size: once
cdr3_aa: CASSNPNPSTDTQYF
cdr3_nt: TGTGCCAGTAGTAACCCTAATCCTAGCACAGATACGCAGTATTTT

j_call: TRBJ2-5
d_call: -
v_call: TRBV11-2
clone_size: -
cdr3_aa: CASSPGTLTQYF
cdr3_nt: TGTGCCAGCAGCCCAGGGACTTTGACCCAGTACTTC

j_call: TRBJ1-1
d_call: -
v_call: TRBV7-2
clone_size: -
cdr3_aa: CASSLEVSTEAFF
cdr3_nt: TGTGCCAGCAGCTTAGAGGTCAGCACTGAAGCTTTCTTT

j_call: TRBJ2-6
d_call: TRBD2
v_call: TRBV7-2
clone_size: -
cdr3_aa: CASSLALGLAGGRSGANVLTF
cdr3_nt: TGTGCCAGCAGCTTAGCCCTTGGACTAGCGGGAGGCCGCTCTGGGGCCAACGTCCTGACTTTC

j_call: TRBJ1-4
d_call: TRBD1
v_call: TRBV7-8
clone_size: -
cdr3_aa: CASSWNRGRDEKLFF
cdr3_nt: TGTGCCAGCAGCTGGAACAGGGGGCGCGATGAAAAACTGTTTTTT

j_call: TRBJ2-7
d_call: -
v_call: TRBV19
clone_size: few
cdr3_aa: CASSIGRDYEQYF
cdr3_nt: TGTGCCAGTAGTATTGGCAGGGACTACGAGCAGTACTTC

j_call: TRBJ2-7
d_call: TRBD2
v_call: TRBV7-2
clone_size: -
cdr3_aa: CASSSGLAVFGEQYF
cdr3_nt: TGTGCCAGCAGTTCGGGACTAGCTGTATTTGGCGAGCAGTACTTC

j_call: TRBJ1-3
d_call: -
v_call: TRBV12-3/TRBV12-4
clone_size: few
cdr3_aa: CASSPRPLPSFF
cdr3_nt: TGTGCCAGCAGTCCCCGACCGCTCCCTTCTTTTTTT

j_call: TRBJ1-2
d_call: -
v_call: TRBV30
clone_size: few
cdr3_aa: CAWSVPGIGWDGYTF
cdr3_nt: TGTGCCTGGAGTGTACCCGGGATTGGATGGGATGGCTACACCTTC

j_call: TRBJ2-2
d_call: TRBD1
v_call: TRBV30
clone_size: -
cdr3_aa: CAWARRTGTNTGELFF
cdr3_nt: TGTGCCTGGGCCCGAAGGACAGGGACCAACACCGGGGAGCTGTTTTTT

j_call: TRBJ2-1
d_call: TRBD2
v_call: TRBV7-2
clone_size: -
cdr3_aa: CASNPLRGTSNEQFF
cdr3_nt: TGTGCCAGCAATCCGCTGCGGGGGACCTCTAATGAGCAGTTCTTC

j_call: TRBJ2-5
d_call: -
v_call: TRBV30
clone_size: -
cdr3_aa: CAWSVSRGAETQYF
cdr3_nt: TGTGCCTGGAGTGTATCTCGGGGCGCGGAGACCCAGTACTTC

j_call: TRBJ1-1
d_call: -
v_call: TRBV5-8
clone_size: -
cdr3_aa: CASSLFGIAFF
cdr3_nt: TGTGCCAGCAGCTTGTTCGGGATAGCTTTCTTT

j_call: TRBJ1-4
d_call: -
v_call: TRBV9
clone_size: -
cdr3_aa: CASSPTGATNEKLFF
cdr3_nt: TGTGCCAGCAGCCCTACGGGGGCAACTAATGAAAAACTGTTTTTT

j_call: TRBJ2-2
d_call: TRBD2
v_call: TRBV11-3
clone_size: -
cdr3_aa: CASSGSSGSTGELFF
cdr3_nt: TGTGCCAGCAGCGGATCTAGCGGGAGCACCGGGGAGCTGTTTTTT

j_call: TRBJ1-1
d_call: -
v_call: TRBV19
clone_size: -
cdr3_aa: CASSPRPLGNTEAFF
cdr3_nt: TGTGCCAGTAGTCCTAGGCCCCTGGGGAACACTGAAGCTTTCTTT

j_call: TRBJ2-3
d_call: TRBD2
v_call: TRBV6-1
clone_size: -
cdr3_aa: CASSESTSGFSTDTQYF
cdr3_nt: TGTGCCAGCAGTGAATCGACTAGCGGCTTTAGCACAGATACGCAGTATTTT

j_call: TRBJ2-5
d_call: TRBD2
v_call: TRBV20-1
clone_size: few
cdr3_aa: CSASASGRETQYF
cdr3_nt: TGCAGTGCTAGTGCTAGCGGGAGGGAGACCCAGTACTTC

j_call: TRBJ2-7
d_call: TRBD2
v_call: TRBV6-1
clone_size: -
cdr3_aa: CASSEAVWEGRFGSYEQYF
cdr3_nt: TGTGCCAGCAGTGAAGCGGTCTGGGAGGGAAGGTTCGGCTCCTACGAGCAGTACTTC

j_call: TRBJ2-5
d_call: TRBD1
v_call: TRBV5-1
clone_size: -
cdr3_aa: CASSWDRGLEETQYF
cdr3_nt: TGCGCCAGCAGCTGGGACAGGGGCCTTGAAGAGACCCAGTACTTC

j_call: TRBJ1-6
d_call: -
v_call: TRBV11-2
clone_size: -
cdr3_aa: CASSLVPFGVSPLHF
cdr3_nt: TGTGCCAGCAGCTTAGTCCCGTTCGGGGTCTCACCCCTCCACTTT

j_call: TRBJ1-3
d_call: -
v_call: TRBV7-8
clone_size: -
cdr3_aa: CASSLRPDTIYF
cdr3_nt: TGTGCCAGCAGCCTCCGACCAGACACCATATATTTT

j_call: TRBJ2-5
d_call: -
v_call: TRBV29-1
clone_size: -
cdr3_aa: CSHLEQETQYF
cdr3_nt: TGCAGCCACCTGGAACAAGAGACCCAGTACTTC

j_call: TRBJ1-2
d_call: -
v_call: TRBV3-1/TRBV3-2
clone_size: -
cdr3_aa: CASSQAMGAYGYTF
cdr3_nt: TGTGCCAGCAGCCAAGCTATGGGGGCCTACGGCTACACCTTC

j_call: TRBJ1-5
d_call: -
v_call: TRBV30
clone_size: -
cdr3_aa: CAWSASGNPLGNQPQHF
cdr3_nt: TGTGCCTGGAGCGCCTCCGGGAACCCCCTGGGCAATCAGCCCCAGCATTTT

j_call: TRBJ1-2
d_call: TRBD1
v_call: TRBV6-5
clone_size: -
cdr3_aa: CASSIQGAVGGYTF
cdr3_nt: TGTGCCAGCAGTATTCAGGGGGCGGTTGGTGGCTACACCTTC

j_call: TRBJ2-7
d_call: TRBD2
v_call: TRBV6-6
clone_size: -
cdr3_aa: CATTAGTSDSRHF
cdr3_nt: TGTGCCACCACCGCCGGGACTAGCGATTCTCGCCACTTC

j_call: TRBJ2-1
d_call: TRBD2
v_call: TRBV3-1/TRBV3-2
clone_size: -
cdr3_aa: CASSQDVTAGKYEQFF
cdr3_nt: TGTGCCAGCAGCCAAGACGTTACAGCGGGGAAGTATGAGCAGTTCTTC

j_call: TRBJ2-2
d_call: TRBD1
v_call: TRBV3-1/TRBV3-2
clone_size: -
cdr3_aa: CASSPTGLTGELFF
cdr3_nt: TGTGCCAGCAGCCCGACAGGGCTCACCGGGGAGCTGTTTTTT

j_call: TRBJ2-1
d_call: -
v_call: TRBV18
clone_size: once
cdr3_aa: CASSPEGTSEQFF
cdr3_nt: TGTGCCAGCTCACCTGAAGGGACCTCTGAGCAGTTCTTC

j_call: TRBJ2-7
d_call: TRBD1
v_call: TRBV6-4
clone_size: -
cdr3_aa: CASSDLGGDVNEQYF
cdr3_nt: TGTGCCAGCAGTGACTTAGGGGGCGACGTAAACGAGCAGTACTTC

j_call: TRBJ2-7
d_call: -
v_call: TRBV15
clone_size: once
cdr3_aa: CATSRERGVYEQYF
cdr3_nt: TGTGCCACCAGCAGAGAAAGGGGCGTTTACGAGCAGTACTTC